The 30 T cell receptor beta chains listed next were all sequenced from one sample in a study of blood T cell repertoires in COVID-19. Here immunoSEQ multiplex PCR was the method, and the copy in TCRdb shows in-frame clones only, minus some. The sample lists roughly 260,000 clones, roughly 80% occurring once. Sequenced input: peripheral blood. These receptors all come from a woman aged 80 or over with active or convalescent COVID-19.

This clone was counted a few times. The chain joins TRBV3-1 (or the pseudogene TRBV3-2) to TRBJ2-5, with 9 bases aligning to TRBD2. Trimming removed 0 bases from V and 2 bases from J; junction bases left unmatched: 7. Looked up from germline, CDR1 is LGHDT and CDR2 is YNNKEL (reference sequence). This CDR3 region has 17 residues. The CDR3 region is CASSQDLGLAHQETQYF. Here the CDR3 DNA reads TGTGCCAGCAGCCAAGATCTGGGACTAGCCCATCAAGAGACCCAGTACTTC.

Points on this clone: Distinct nucleotide sequences in the sample also encode this CDR3. The chain links TRBV7-9 to TRBJ1-1; D uncertain. V lost 1 base, J lost 0 bases, and 6 bases lay in between. The CDR3 is 14 residues long. Germline-derived CDR1 and CDR2 are SEHNR and FQNEAQ (reference sequence). The CDR3 here is CASSLGQLNTEAFF. In nucleotides, the CDR3 is TGTGCCAGCAGCTTAGGGCAGTTGAACACTGAAGCTTTCTTT.

This clone appeared a single time. The chain couples TRBV18 to TRBJ1-2, with TRBD1 matching over 7 bases. V lost 4 bases, J lost 4 bases, and 12 bases stayed unmatched. Germline V gene sequence: CDR1 KGHSH, CDR2 LQKENI. The CDR3 totals 16 residues. The CDR3 DNA reads TGTGCCAGCTCACGGGACAGCCCTATATCCTCCTATGGCTACACCTTC. It specifies CASSRDSPISSYGYTF. The full variable domain, its missing parts supplied by reference TRBV18 and TRBJ1-2, is NAGVMQNPRHLVRRRGQEARLRCSPMKGHSHVYWYRQLPEEGLKFMVYLQKENIIDESGMPKERFSAEFPKEGPSILRIQQVVRGDSAAYFCASSRDSPISSYGYTFGSGTRLTVV.

The V gene is TRBV29-1, the J gene TRBJ2-1; TRBD1 agrees at 9 bases. V trimming: 8 bases; J trimming: 9 bases; junction bases outside the gene matches: 11. Germline CDR1 is SQVTM and CDR2 is ANQGSEA. CDR3 length: 13 residues. CDR3 in DNA: TGCAGCTCCCGGGACAGGGAATACGGTGAGCAGTTCTTC. Protein: CSSRDREYGEQFF.

In this sample, this clone turned up a few times. The chain combines TRBV30 with TRBJ1-5; D may be TRBD1 (6 bases). The CDR3 sequence is 16 residues long. Trimming stripped 0 bases from V and 6 bases from J, with 18 bases between. Germline CDR1 and CDR2: GTSNPN and SVGIG (reference sequence). CDR3 bases: TGTGCCTGGAGTGTCCTGGGGGCAATTTCTAGTCAGCCCCAGCATTTT. Protein: CAWSVLGAISSQPQHF.

The rearrangement links TRBV2 to TRBJ1-3, with 9 nucleotides matching TRBD1. The V and J ends lost 6 bases and 4 bases, in that order; junction bases with no gene match: 4. This CDR3 has 14 amino acids. The germline V gene has CDR1 SNHLY and CDR2 FYNNEI. CDR3 residues: CASRRQGEGNTIYF. The DNA of the CDR3 is TGTGCCAGCAGGAGACAGGGGGAAGGAAACACCATATATTTT.

The chain has TRBV5-1 and TRBJ2-1; no firm D call. CDR1 and CDR2 (germline): SGHRS, YFSETQ. Trimming took off 3 bases at V and 5 bases at J, with 12 bases between the two ends. CDR3 length: 14 amino acids. The CDR3, as DNA: TGCGCCAGCAGCTCGATCGCACAGCACAATGAGCAGTTCTTC. This translates into CASSSIAQHNEQFF.

V gene TRBV2 combines with J gene TRBJ2-7; a weak D match, TRBD1 (6 bases). Germline V gives CDR1 SNHLY, CDR2 FYNNEI. The CDR3 has 14 residues. V shed 6 bases and J shed 4 bases, with 16 bases lying between them. DNA for the CDR3: TGTGCCAGCAGCGGCTTGGGGGCTAGTTACGAGCAGTACTTC. Residues: CASSGLGASYEQYF.

V and J are TRBV19 and TRBJ1-1; 9 nucleotides align to TRBD1. Germline CDR1 is LNHDA and CDR2 is SQIVND (reference sequence). The CDR3 has 14 amino acids. J was trimmed by 4 bases and V by 5 bases; bases with no gene match: 5. CDR3 in amino acids: CASSQQGARTEAFF. In DNA form, the CDR3 reads TGTGCCAGTAGTCAACAGGGGGCGCGCACTGAAGCTTTCTTT. Full variable domain (outside the CDR3, taken from reference TRBV19 and TRBJ1-1): DGGITQSPKYLFRKEGQNVTLSCEQNLNHDAMYWYRQDPGQGLRLIYYSQIVNDFQKGDIAEGYSVSREKKESFPLTVTSAQKNPTAFYLCASSQQGARTEAFFGQGTRLTVV.

This clone has more than one count but fewer than ten. The chain is built from TRBV2 and TRBJ1-1, with D hard to call. Looked up from germline, CDR1 is SNHLY and CDR2 is FYNNEI. V was shortened by 8 bases and J by 5 bases, with 15 bases between the two germline ends. The CDR3 totals 13 residues. The CDR3 loop reads CASSSGLPTEAFF. The DNA for the CDR3 is TGTGCCAGCTCTAGCGGGCTGCCAACTGAAGCTTTCTTT.

The chain links TRBV5-1 to TRBJ1-1; D not certain. This CDR3 has 14 residues. Germline V lookup: CDR1 SGHRS, CDR2 YFSETQ. Deletions cut 4 bases from V and 4 bases from J, with 14 bases between. DNA for the CDR3: TGCGCCAGCAGCAGATCGGAGGGCTTCACTGAAGCTTTCTTT. Translation gives CASSRSEGFTEAFF.

The rearrangement joins TRBV3-1 (or the pseudogene TRBV3-2) to TRBJ1-6, with a tentative D call TRBD1 (5 bases). Germline V gives CDR1 LGHDT, CDR2 YNNKEL (reference sequence). The CDR3 has 14 residues. V was trimmed by 3 bases and J by 8 bases, leaving 11 bases between them. CDR3 sequence: CASSHGRAYSPLHF. The CDR3 region has the DNA TGTGCCAGCAGCCACGGCAGGGCTTATTCACCCCTCCACTTT.

A note on this clone: The germline gene is not matched at one end of the junction; a read error may be the cause. The J gene is TRBJ1-1, the V gene TRBV6-5; TRBD1 agrees at 8 bases. The germline CDR1 and CDR2 sequences are MNHEY and SVGAGI. The CDR3 has 12 residues. CDR3 residues: CASRTGWTEAFF. Here the CDR3 DNA reads TGTGCTAGCAGGACAGGGTGGACTGAAGCTTTCTTT.

This clone was picked up one time. V is TRBV27 and J is TRBJ2-5, with D perhaps matching TRBD2 (6 bases). CDR1 is MNHEY, CDR2 SMNVEV, per germline (reference sequence). V was clipped by 7 bases and J by 5 bases, with 11 bases between them. This CDR3 has 12 amino acids. The CDR3 sequence: CASNGSSETQYF. CDR3 nucleotide sequence: TGTGCCAGCAACGGGAGTTCTGAGACCCAGTACTTC.

The V gene is TRBV7-2, the J gene TRBJ2-7; 16 bases are shared with TRBD2. The germline V gene has CDR1 SGHTA and CDR2 FQGNSA. This CDR3 has 17 amino acids. V lost 4 bases, J lost 5 bases, and 8 bases stayed unmatched. This CDR3 reads CASSSGLAGGPTHEQYF. The CDR3 DNA follows: TGTGCCAGCAGCTCGGGACTAGCGGGAGGGCCGACGCACGAGCAGTACTTC.

The chain combines TRBV15 with TRBJ2-7, with TRBD2 identical over 9 bases. Trimming took 3 bases from V and 0 from J; bases not matched to a gene: 3. CDR3 length: 15 residues. Per the germline V gene, CDR1 is LNHNV and CDR2 is YYDKDF (reference sequence). The CDR3 loop is CATSRERGDSYEQYF. CDR3 nucleotide sequence: TGTGCCACCAGCAGGGAGCGGGGGGACTCCTACGAGCAGTACTTC. The full variable domain, in which reference TRBV15 and TRBJ2-7 provide the parts outside the CDR3, is DAMVIQNPRYQVTQFGKPVTLSCSQTLNHNVMYWYQQKSSQAPKLLFHYYDKDFNNEADTPDNFQSRRPNTSFCFLDIRSPGLGDTAMYLCATSRERGDSYEQYFGPGTRLTVT.

Here the CDR3 reads CASSELSGRLAKNIQYF. DNA of the CDR3: TGTGCCAGCAGTGAGCTTAGCGGGAGGTTGGCCAAAAACATTCAGTACTTC. The J gene is TRBJ2-4, the V gene TRBV2, with 10 bases matching TRBD2. V shed 3 bases and J 1 base; nucleotides not matched to a gene: 6. This CDR3 contains 17 residues. Germline values: CDR1 SNHLY, CDR2 FYNNEI.

The chain has TRBV28 and TRBJ1-4; unclear D gene. V was trimmed by 7 bases and J by 3 bases, leaving 15 bases between them. Germline loops: CDR1 MDHEN, CDR2 SYDVKM. This CDR3 is 15 amino acids long. In nucleotides, the CDR3 is TGTGCCAGCACCTCCACGGGGAGGGCTAATGAAAAACTGTTTTTT. Protein product: CASTSTGRANEKLFF.

V and J are TRBV4-1 and TRBJ2-5, with 9 bases aligning to TRBD2. V was pared by 0 bases and J by 4 bases, with 15 bases of the junction left unmatched. Germline V lookup: CDR1 MGHRA, CDR2 YSYEKL. The CDR3 length is 19 residues. The CDR3 bases are TGCGCCAGCAGCCAAGAATTTTTTAGGGGGCGGGAGGGTTTAGAGACCCAGTACTTC. The encoded protein is CASSQEFFRGREGLETQYF.

V usage is TRBV5-1 and J usage is TRBJ2-7; D may be TRBD2 (7 bases). The CDR3 extends over 14 amino acids. The V gene's germline CDR1 is SGHRS and CDR2 YFSETQ. Trimming cost V 3 bases and J 6 bases, with 16 bases left between them. The CDR3 bases are TGCGCCAGCAGCTGGGGGGGGCTCGGGGCCGAGCAGTACTTC. It specifies CASSWGGLGAEQYF.

This chain connects TRBV21-1 to TRBJ2-1; TRBD1, as called in the table, went unchecked against the DNA. TRBV21-1 has pseudogene status. CDR3 length: 18 residues. The CDR3 reads CASSEVRRGCLTDNEQFF. For the CDR3, the DNA is TGTGCCAGCAGCGAGGTCCGCAGGGGGTGCCTTACAGACAATGAGCAGTTCTTC.

On this clone itself: The sample has other DNA sequences that encode this CDR3 too. The chain joins TRBV5-1 to TRBJ2-7; 13 bases fit TRBD2. The junction had 3 bases not matched to a gene; V was cut back by 3 bases and J by 3 bases. The germline CDR1 and CDR2 sequences are SGHRS and YFSETQ. The CDR3 is 15 residues long. The CDR3 nucleotides read TGCGCCAGCAGCTGGGGGACTAGCGGGATCTACGAGCAGTACTTC. This sequence encodes CASSWGTSGIYEQYF.

The rearrangement uses TRBV24-1 and TRBJ2-5, with 8 bases identical to TRBD1. The CDR3 covers 16 residues. V shed 1 base, J shed 4 bases, and the junction held 7 bases outside the gene matches. Germline CDR1 is KGHDR and CDR2 is SFDVKD. Here the CDR3 DNA reads TGTGCCACCAGTGATTTTCCAGGACAGGGTGGAGAGACCCAGTACTTC. Translated, it gives CATSDFPGQGGETQYF.

With regard to this clone: Other DNA variants within this sample encode the same CDR3. The chain has TRBV20-1 and TRBJ2-7; a possible D gene is TRBD2 (5 bases). The CDR3 extends over 11 amino acids. V was clipped by 3 bases and J by 5 bases, with 8 bases between them. Germline loops: CDR1 DFQATT, CDR2 SNEGSKA (reference sequence). CDR3 bases: TGCAGTGCTAGCAGCGGCCACGAGCAGTACTTC. It specifies CSASSGHEQYF.

The V call is TRBV5-1, the J call TRBJ1-5; D call uncertain. The germline CDR1 and CDR2 sequences are SGHRS and YFSETQ. Deletions cut 0 bases from V and 1 base from J, with 11 bases between. This CDR3 is 16 amino acids long. CDR3 loop: CASSLAGPQSNQPQHF. DNA of the CDR3: TGCGCCAGCAGCTTGGCCGGTCCACAGAGCAATCAGCCCCAGCATTTT.

V usage is TRBV4-1 and J usage is TRBJ2-1; 7 bases align to TRBD1. The J segment lost 5 bases and the V segment lost 4 bases, leaving 8 bases of the junction unmatched. The CDR3 sequence is 15 residues long. Germline assignment: CDR1 MGHRA and CDR2 YSYEKL. The CDR3 coding sequence is TGCGCCAGCAGCCGAGCCGGGACAGAACACAATGAGCAGTTCTTC. It specifies CASSRAGTEHNEQFF.

The chain employs TRBV19 and TRBJ1-6; 7 nucleotides align to TRBD1. CDR1 is LNHDA and CDR2 is SQIVND in the germline V gene (reference sequence). This CDR3 has 16 residues. V lost 4 bases and J lost 10; bases outside the gene matches: 13. CDR3 in amino acids: CASSTGGRGIGSPLHF. CDR3 nucleotides: TGTGCCAGTAGTACAGGGGGTAGAGGGATCGGGTCACCCCTCCACTTT. The full variable domain, in which reference TRBV19 and TRBJ1-6 provide the parts outside the CDR3, is DGGITQSPKYLFRKEGQNVTLSCEQNLNHDAMYWYRQDPGQGLRLIYYSQIVNDFQKGDIAEGYSVSREKKESFPLTVTSAQKNPTAFYLCASSTGGRGIGSPLHFGNGTRLTVT.

The chain is built from TRBV28 and TRBJ1-5, with D unclear. CDR1 is MDHEN and CDR2 is SYDVKM in the germline V gene. The V end lost 2 bases, the J end lost 4 bases, and 12 bases lay between the germline ends. The CDR3 is made up of 15 amino acids. The CDR3 here is CASSLGGGRNQPQHF. The CDR3 region has the DNA TGTGCCAGCAGTTTAGGTGGCGGGAGGAATCAGCCCCAGCATTTT.

V usage is TRBV30 and J usage is TRBJ2-3; 10 positions agree with TRBD2. Germline V lookup: CDR1 GTSNPN, CDR2 SVGIG (reference sequence). Unmatched junction bases numbered 4, after V lost 1 base and J lost 3 bases. The CDR3 runs to 15 residues. This chain's CDR3 is CAWSGLAGRTDTQYF. The CDR3 DNA follows: TGTGCCTGGAGTGGACTAGCGGGCCGGACAGATACGCAGTATTTT.

The chain joins TRBV5-1 to TRBJ2-7; 9 bases are a match to TRBD1. With 4 bases clipped from V and 8 bases from J, the junction kept 10 bases outside the gene matches. Germline assignment: CDR1 SGHRS and CDR2 YFSETQ. There are 14 residues in the CDR3. DNA of the CDR3: TGCGCCAGCAGCGAGGGACAGGGACATACGAAGCAGTACTTC. Translation: CASSEGQGHTKQYF.